The present T cell receptor (beta chain) was sequenced within a study of blood T cell repertoires in COVID-19. Study-level information: The samples span acute and convalescent COVID-19 from the United States, Italy and Spain. PBMCs, B-cell-depleted T cells, or T cells were the source of the cDNA or gDNA that made up the material.

As handled by the study authors: Quantification of nucleated cells was approximated via reference gene primer amplification. Produced via immunoSEQ multiplex PCR; TCRdb's table is partial and in-frame only. V, J and clone size were drawn from that table, and D and trimming were deduced from the DNA. Of under 300,000 clones listed, around 88% were seen once; the top ten hold 12%. The CDR3 contains 14 residues. With 0 bases removed from V and 4 bases from J, the gap between germline ends came to 10 bases. CDR1 SGHNT and CDR2 YYREEE come from the germline V gene (reference sequence). The chain employs TRBV5-4 and TRBJ1-2; no clear D. The clonotype originates from a man older than 75 with acute or convalescent COVID-19. Sequencing was performed on peripheral blood. The CDR3 loop reads CASSLDLPPYGYTF. Written as DNA, the CDR3 is TGTGCCAGCAGCTTGGATCTTCCCCCCTATGGCTACACCTTC.